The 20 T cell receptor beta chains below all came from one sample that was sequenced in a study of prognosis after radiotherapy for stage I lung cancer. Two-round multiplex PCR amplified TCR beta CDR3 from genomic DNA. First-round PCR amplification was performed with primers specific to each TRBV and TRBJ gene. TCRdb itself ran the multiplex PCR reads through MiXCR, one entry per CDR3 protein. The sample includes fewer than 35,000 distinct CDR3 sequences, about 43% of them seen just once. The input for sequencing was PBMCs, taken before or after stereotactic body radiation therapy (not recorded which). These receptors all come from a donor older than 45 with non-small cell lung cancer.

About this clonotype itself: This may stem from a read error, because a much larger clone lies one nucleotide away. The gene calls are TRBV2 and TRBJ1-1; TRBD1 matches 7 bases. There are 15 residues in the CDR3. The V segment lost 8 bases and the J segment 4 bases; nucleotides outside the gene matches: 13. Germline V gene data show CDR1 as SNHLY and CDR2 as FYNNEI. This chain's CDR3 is CASARQGWVCTEAFF. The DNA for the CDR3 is TGTGCCAGCGCTAGACAGGGCTGGGTGTGCACTGAAGCTTTCTTT.

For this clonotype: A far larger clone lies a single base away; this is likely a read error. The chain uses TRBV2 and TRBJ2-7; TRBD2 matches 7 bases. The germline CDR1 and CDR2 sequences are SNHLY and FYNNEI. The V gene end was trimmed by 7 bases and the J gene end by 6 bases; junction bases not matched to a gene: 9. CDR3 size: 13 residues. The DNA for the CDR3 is TGTGCCAGCATCTTACGCGGGAGTGTCGAGCAGTACTTC. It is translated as CASILRGSVEQYF.

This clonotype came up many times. CDR3: CASSPLAGAGKSEQYF. As DNA, the CDR3 is TGTGCCAGCTCACCGCTAGCGGGGGCTGGGAAAAGCGAGCAGTACTTC. V usage is TRBV18 and J usage is TRBJ2-7, with TRBD2 identical over 10 bases. This CDR3 is 16 amino acids long. The junction had 11 bases not matched to a gene; V was cut back by 3 bases and J by 6 bases. The germline CDR1 and CDR2 sequences are KGHSH and LQKENI. Using reference TRBV18 and TRBJ2-7 for the parts outside the CDR3, the full variable domain is NAGVMQNPRHLVRRRGQEARLRCSPMKGHSHVYWYRQLPEEGLKFMVYLQKENIIDESGMPKERFSAEFPKEGPSILRIQQVVRGDSAAYFCASSPLAGAGKSEQYFGPGTRLTVT.

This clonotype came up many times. CDR3 nucleotide sequence: TGTGCCAGCAGTCGAGCGTCAGGGGGAGTATGGCGGGCCTCCTACAATGAGCAGTTCTTC. Translated, it gives CASSRASGGVWRASYNEQFF. The V and J genes are TRBV27 and TRBJ2-1, with 7 bases that match TRBD1. The CDR3 spans 20 residues. The trim removed 5 bases at V and 0 bases at J, leaving 19 bases unmatched. Germline assignment: CDR1 MNHEY and CDR2 SMNVEV (reference sequence).

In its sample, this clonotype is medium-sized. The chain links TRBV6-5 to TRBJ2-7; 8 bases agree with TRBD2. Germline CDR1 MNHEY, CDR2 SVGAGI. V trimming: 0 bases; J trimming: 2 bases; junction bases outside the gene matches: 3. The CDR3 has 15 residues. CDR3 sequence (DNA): TGTGCCAGCAGTTACTCCGGAGCGGGAGCCTACGAGCAGTACTTC. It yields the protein CASSYSGAGAYEQYF.

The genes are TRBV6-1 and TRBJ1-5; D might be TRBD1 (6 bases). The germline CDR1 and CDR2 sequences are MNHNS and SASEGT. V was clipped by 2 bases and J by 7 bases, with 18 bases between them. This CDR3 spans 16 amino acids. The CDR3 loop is CASSEPDQGGSQPQHF. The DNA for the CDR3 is TGTGCCAGCAGTGAACCGGACCAAGGGGGTAGCCAGCCCCAGCATTTT.

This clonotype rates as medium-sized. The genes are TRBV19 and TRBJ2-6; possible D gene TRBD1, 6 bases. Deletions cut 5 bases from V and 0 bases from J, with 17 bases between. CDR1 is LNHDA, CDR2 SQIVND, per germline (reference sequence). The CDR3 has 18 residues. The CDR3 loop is CASSPQTGSDSGANVLTF. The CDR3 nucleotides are TGTGCCAGTAGTCCTCAGACAGGATCTGACTCTGGGGCCAACGTCCTGACTTTC.

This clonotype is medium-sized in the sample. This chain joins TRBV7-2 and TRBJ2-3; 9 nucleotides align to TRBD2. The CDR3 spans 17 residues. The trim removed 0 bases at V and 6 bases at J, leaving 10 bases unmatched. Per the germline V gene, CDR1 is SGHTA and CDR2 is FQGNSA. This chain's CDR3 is CASSLASSGTSADTQYF. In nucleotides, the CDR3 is TGTGCCAGCAGCTTAGCATCTAGCGGGACCTCAGCGGATACGCAGTATTTT. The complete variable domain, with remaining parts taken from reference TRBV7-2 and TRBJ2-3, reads GAGVSQSPSNKVTEKGKDVELRCDPISGHTALYWYRQSLGQGLEFLIYFQGNSAPDKSGLPSDRFSAERTGGSVSTLTIQRTQQEDSAVYLCASSLASSGTSADTQYFGPGTRLTVL.

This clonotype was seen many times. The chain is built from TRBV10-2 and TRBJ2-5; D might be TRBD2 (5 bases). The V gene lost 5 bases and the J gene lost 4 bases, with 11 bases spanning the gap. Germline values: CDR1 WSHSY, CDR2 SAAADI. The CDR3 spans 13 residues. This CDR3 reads CASSQTRAETQYF. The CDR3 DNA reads TGCGCCAGCAGTCAAACTAGAGCAGAGACCCAGTACTTC.

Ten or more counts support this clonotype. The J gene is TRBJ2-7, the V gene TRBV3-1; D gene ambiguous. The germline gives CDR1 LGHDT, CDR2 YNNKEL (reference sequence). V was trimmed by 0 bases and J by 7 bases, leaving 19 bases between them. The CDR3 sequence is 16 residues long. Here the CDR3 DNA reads TGTGCCAGCAGCCAAGATCGTGTGTTCTCCTTTGGGGAGCAGTACTTC. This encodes CASSQDRVFSFGEQYF.

CDR3 sequence: CASTPSGSLGRETQYF. The CDR3 DNA sequence: TGTGCCAGCACCCCCTCAGGGTCGCTAGGGCGGGAGACCCAGTACTTC. This chain uses TRBV12-3 or TRBV12-4 with TRBJ2-5, with D possibly TRBD1 on 5 matching bases. The V end was cut by 7 bases, the J end by 5 bases, with 23 bases between. The CDR3 spans 16 residues.

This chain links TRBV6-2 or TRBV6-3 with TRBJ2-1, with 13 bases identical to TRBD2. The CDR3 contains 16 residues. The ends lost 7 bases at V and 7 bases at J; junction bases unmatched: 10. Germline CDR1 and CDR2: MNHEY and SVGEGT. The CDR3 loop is CASTHTSGRACNEQFF. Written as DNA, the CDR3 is TGTGCCAGCACTCACACTAGCGGGAGGGCCTGTAATGAGCAGTTCTTC.

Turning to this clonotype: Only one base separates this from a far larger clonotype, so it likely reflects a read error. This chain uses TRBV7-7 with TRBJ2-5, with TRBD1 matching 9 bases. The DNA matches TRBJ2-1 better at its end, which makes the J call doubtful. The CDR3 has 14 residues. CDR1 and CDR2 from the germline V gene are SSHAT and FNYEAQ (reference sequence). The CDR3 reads CASSLTQGAGEQFF. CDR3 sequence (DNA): TGTGCTAGCAGCCTGACACAGGGGGCTGGTGAGCAGTTCTTC.

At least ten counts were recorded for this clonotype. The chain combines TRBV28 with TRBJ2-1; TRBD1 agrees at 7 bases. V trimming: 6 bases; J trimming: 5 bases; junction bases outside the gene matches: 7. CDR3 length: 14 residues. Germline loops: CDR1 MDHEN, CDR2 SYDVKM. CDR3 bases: TGTGCCAGCAGCTCGGACAGGACCCACAATGAGCAGTTCTTC. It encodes CASSSDRTHNEQFF. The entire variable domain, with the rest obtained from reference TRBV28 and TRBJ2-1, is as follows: DVKVTQSSRYLVKRTGEKVFLECVQDMDHENMFWYRQDPGLGLRLIYFSYDVKMKEKGDIPEGYSVSREKKERFSLILESASTNQTSMYLCASSSDRTHNEQFFGPGTRLTVL.

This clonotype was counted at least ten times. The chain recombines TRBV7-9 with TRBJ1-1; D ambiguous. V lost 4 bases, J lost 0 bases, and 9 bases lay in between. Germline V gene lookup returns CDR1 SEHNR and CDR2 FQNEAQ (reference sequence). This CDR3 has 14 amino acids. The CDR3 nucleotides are TGTGCCAGCAGCTATCCGTTGGTGAACACTGAAGCTTTCTTT. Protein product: CASSYPLVNTEAFF.

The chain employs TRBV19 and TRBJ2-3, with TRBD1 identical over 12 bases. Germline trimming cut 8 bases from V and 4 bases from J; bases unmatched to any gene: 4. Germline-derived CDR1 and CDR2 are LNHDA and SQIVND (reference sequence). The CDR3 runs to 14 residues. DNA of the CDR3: TGTGCCAGTCGGGACAGGGGGCATGCAGATACGCAGTATTTT. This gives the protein CASRDRGHADTQYF.

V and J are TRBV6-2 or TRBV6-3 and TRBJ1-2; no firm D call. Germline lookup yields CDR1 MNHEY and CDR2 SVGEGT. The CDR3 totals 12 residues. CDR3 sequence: CANSYSGYGYTF. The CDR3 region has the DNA TGTGCAAACAGTTACTCAGGCTATGGCTACACCTTC.

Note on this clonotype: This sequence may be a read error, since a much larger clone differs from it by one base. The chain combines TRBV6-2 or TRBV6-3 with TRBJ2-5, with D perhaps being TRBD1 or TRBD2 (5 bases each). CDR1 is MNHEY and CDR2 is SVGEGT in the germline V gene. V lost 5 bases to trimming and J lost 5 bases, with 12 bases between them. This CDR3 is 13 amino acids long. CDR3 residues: CASSKGWGETQYF. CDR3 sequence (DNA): TGTGCCAGCAGTAAAGGTTGGGGGGAGACCCAGTACTTC.

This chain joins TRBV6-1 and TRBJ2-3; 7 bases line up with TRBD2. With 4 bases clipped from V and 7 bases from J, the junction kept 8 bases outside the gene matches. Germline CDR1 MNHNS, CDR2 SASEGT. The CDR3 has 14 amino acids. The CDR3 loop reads CASSGPSGLNTQYF. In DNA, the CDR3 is TGTGCCAGCAGTGGACCTAGCGGTTTGAATACGCAGTATTTT.

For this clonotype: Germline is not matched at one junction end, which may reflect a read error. CDR3: CASSPVGGRNTEAFF. DNA for the CDR3: TGCGCCAGCAGCCCGGTAGGGGGTAGGAACACTGAAGCTTTCTTT. The V call is TRBV28, the J call TRBJ1-1; tentative D call: TRBD1 (6 bases). CDR1 is MDHEN and CDR2 is SYDVKM in the germline V gene. The CDR3 is 15 amino acids.